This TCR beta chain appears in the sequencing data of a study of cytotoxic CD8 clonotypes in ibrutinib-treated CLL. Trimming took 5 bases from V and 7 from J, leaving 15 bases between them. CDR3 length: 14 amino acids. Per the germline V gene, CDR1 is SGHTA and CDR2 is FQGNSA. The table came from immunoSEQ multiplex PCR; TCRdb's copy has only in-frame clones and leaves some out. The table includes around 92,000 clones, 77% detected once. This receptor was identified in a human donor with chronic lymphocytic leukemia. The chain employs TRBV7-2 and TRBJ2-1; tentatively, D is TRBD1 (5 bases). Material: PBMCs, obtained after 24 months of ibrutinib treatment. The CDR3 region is CASSPRVGVNEQFF. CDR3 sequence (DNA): TGTGCCAGCAGCCCGCGCGTAGGGGTAAATGAGCAGTTCTTC. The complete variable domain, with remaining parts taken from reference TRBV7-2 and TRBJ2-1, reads GAGVSQSPSNKVTEKGKDVELRCDPISGHTALYWYRQSLGQGLEFLIYFQGNSAPDKSGLPSDRFSAERTGGSVSTLTIQRTQQEDSAVYLCASSPRVGVNEQFFGPGTRLTVL.